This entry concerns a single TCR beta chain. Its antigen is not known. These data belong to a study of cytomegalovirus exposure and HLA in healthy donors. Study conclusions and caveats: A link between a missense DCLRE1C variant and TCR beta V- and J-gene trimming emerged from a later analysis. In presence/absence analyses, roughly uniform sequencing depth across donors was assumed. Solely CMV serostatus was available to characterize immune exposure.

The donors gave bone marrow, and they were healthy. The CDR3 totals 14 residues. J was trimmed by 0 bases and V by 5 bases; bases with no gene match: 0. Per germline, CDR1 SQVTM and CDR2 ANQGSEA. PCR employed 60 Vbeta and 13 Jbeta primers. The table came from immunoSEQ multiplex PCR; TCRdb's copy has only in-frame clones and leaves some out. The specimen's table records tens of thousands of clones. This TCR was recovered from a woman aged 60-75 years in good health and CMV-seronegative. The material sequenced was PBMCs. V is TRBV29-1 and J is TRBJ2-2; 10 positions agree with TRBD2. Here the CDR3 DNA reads TGCAGCGTTCTAGCGGGAGCGAACACCGGGGAGCTGTTTTTT. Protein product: CSVLAGANTGELFF.